These 10 T cell receptor beta chains share one sample of origin, sequenced in a study of T cell repertoires in ileal Crohn's disease. Time point denoted: neoterminal ileum biopsy at postoperative endoscopy, about 6 months after surgery. Data came from immunoSEQ multiplex PCR; TCRdb stores just in-frame clones and leaves some out. The table lists fewer than 12,000 clones, more than 80% of them singletons. The sequenced material came from ileal tissue. These receptors originate from an adult with Crohn's disease.

The rearrangement joins TRBV20-1 to TRBJ1-2, with D hard to call. The CDR3 spans 10 residues. Trimming took off 6 bases at V and 11 bases at J, with 13 bases between the two ends. The V gene's germline CDR1 is DFQATT and CDR2 SNEGSKA (reference sequence). In DNA, the CDR3 is TGCAGTGCCAGATTTGGAGGGTACACCTTC. Translation: CSARFGGYTF.

The chain combines TRBV5-6 with TRBJ1-1; no clear D gene. The CDR3 sequence is 13 residues long. The germline gives CDR1 SGHDT, CDR2 YYEEEE. Between the trimmed V and J ends, which lost 5 bases and 0 bases, there was a span of 8 bases. CDR3 nucleotides: TGTGCCAGCAGTCAGGCCATGAACACTGAAGCTTTCTTT. Translating it yields CASSQAMNTEAFF.

The chain links TRBV5-1 to TRBJ2-1, with D possibly matching TRBD1 (5 bases). CDR1 and CDR2 from the germline V gene are SGHRS and YFSETQ. The ends were cut back, 5 bases at V and 8 bases at J, with 17 bases in the middle. CDR3 size: 14 residues. The CDR3 bases are TGCGCCAGCAGGGGATTTGCAGGGTCGGATGAGCAGTTCTTC. Translating gives CASRGFAGSDEQFF.

The chain recombines TRBV7-9 with TRBJ1-1; 8 bases line up with TRBD1. The CDR3 extends over 14 amino acids. The germline gives CDR1 SEHNR, CDR2 FQNEAQ (reference sequence). The junction had 6 bases not matched to a gene; V was cut back by 5 bases and J by 4 bases. CDR3 nucleotide sequence: TGTGCCAGCAGCCGCGACGACAGGGGCACTGAAGCTTTCTTT. Its protein is CASSRDDRGTEAFF.

The rearrangement joins TRBV6-5 to TRBJ2-7; TRBD1 aligns across 7 bases. This CDR3 spans 14 amino acids. Germline CDR1 reads MNHEY; CDR2 reads SVGAGI. Trimming removed 5 bases from V and 2 bases from J; junction bases left unmatched: 6. CDR3 amino acids: CASSASGTAYEQYF. CDR3 in DNA: TGTGCCAGCAGTGCCTCCGGGACAGCCTACGAGCAGTACTTC.

This chain connects TRBV6-1 to TRBJ2-5, with TRBD2 matching over 9 bases. CDR1 and CDR2 (germline): MNHNS, SASEGT. V shed 6 bases, J shed 2 bases, and the junction held 4 bases outside the gene matches. The CDR3 runs 14 residues. The DNA of the CDR3 is TGTGCCAGCAGCTCGACTAGCGGTCAAGAGACCCAGTACTTC. Amino acid sequence: CASSSTSGQETQYF.

This chain connects TRBV7-8 to TRBJ2-4; 12 nucleotides agree with TRBD2. The germline V gene encodes CDR1 SGHVS and CDR2 FQNEAQ. V gave up 5 bases and J gave up 0 bases; unmatched junction bases: 14. This CDR3 region has 20 residues. CDR3 in DNA: TGTGCCAGCAGCGCCCCCCTGACTAGCGGGAGAATCTTAGCCAAAAACATTCAGTACTTC. Encoded protein: CASSAPLTSGRILAKNIQYF.

The CDR3 is CAWSVGDSYEQYF. DNA for the CDR3: TGTGCCTGGAGTGTAGGGGACAGCTACGAGCAGTACTTC. The chain recombines TRBV30 with TRBJ2-7; 7 bases match TRBD1. Germline assignment: CDR1 GTSNPN and CDR2 SVGIG (reference sequence). The V gene end was trimmed by 0 bases and the J gene end by 3 bases; junction bases not matched to a gene: 2. The length of the CDR3 is 13 residues. Full variable domain (missing parts from reference TRBV30 and TRBJ2-7): SQTIHQWPATLVQPVGSPLSLECTVEGTSNPNLYWYRQAAGRGLQLLFYSVGIGQISSEVPQNLSASRPQDRQFILSSKKLLLSDSGFYLCAWSVGDSYEQYFGPGTRLTVT.

About this clone itself: One junction end does not reproduce the germline sequence, and a read error may be involved. The chain couples TRBV7-7 to TRBJ2-2, with 11 bases matching TRBD2. The CDR3 is made up of 15 amino acids. Germline V gene lookup returns CDR1 SSHAT and CDR2 FNYEAQ (reference sequence). CDR3: CASSLAGGVTGELFF. CDR3 DNA: TGTGCTAGCAGCTTAGCGGGAGGGGTGACCGGGGAGCTGTTTTTT. The whole variable domain, remainder taken from reference TRBV7-7 and TRBJ2-2, is GAGVSQSPRYKVTKRGQDVTLRCDPISSHATLYWYQQALGQGPEFLTYFNYEAQPDKSGLPSDRFSAERPEGSISTLTIQRTEQRDSAMYRCASSLAGGVTGELFFGEGSRLTVL.

In this sample, this clone turned up a few times. V is TRBV10-3 and J is TRBJ1-1; no definite D call. The germline V gene encodes CDR1 ENHRY and CDR2 SYGVKD. CDR3 length equals 11 residues. The V end was cut by 0 bases, the J end by 10 bases, with 6 bases between. The CDR3 here is CAISESRGAFF. CDR3 coding DNA: TGTGCCATCAGTGAGTCTCGGGGAGCTTTCTTT.